This is a list of T cell receptor beta chains from one sample in a study of chemoradiotherapy in HPV16-positive cancers. Produced via immunoSEQ multiplex PCR; TCRdb's table is partial and in-frame only. The sample lists 45,000 to 60,000 clones; roughly nine tenths were seen once. This material consisted of blood, taken from a patient who underwent chemoradiotherapy. The receptor set was obtained from a human donor with HPV-associated anogenital cancer. Both conserved end residues are part of each CDR3. Fields, in order: V gene, J gene, clone size, D gene, CDR3 protein, CDR3 DNA. D genes are given only for firm matches. The size entry is marked missing in some rows and otherwise reads once, few, many or a size class.

>TRBV4-3|TRBJ1-1|-|-
CASSRSTNTEAFF
TGCGCCAGCAGCCGAAGTACGAACACTGAAGCTTTCTTT
>TRBV5-5|TRBJ2-3|-|-
CASSLGLAGTDTQYF
TGTGCCAGCAGCTTGGGGTTAGCCGGCACTGATACGCAGTATTTT
>TRBV5-4|TRBJ2-2|-|TRBD2
CASSFGGRGGGELFF
TGTGCCAGCAGCTTCGGCGGGAGGGGAGGCGGGGAGCTGTTTTTT
>TRBV7-2|TRBJ2-7|once|TRBD2
CASSLASASGISYEQYF
TGTGCCAGCAGCTTAGCGTCCGCTAGCGGGATAAGTTACGAGCAGTACTTC
>TRBV30|TRBJ1-5|once|-
CAWNRDSSNQPQHF
TGTGCCTGGAACCGGGACTCGAGCAATCAGCCCCAGCATTTT
>TRBV9|TRBJ1-3|once|-
CASSPSGRGNTIYF
TGTGCCAGCAGCCCGAGCGGGAGAGGAAACACCATATATTTT
>TRBV9|TRBJ2-5|-|TRBD1
CASSATGVAETQYF
TGTGCCAGCAGCGCTACAGGGGTGGCAGAGACCCAGTACTTC
>TRBV28|TRBJ1-4|-|-
CASSFLALEKLFF
TGTGCCAGCAGTTTCCTCGCTTTAGAAAAACTGTTTTTT
>TRBV5-1|TRBJ2-2|-|-
CASSFRGQNTGELFF
TGCGCCAGCAGCTTCAGGGGCCAGAACACCGGGGAGCTGTTTTTT
>TRBV7-2|TRBJ2-7|-|-
CASSLGLAKEQYF
TGTGCCAGCAGCTTAGGGCTAGCGAAAGAGCAGTACTTC
>TRBV9|TRBJ2-1|-|TRBD2
CASSPRTSTGGEQFF
TGTGCCAGCAGCCCCCGGACTAGCACCGGGGGGGAGCAGTTCTTC
>TRBV9|TRBJ2-1|-|-
CASSVDAGTSYNEQFF
TGTGCCAGCAGCGTAGATGCCGGGACCTCCTACAATGAGCAGTTCTTC
>TRBV15|TRBJ2-7|-|TRBD1
CATSRSDRGGEQYF
TGTGCCACCAGCAGATCAGACAGGGGTGGAGAGCAGTACTTC
>TRBV7-9|TRBJ1-2|-|TRBD1
CASSHPRTGNGYTF
TGTGCCAGCAGCCACCCTCGGACAGGGAATGGCTACACCTTC
>TRBV6-5|TRBJ2-3|-|-
CASSYSGTRADTQYF
TGTGCCAGCAGTTACTCGGGAACCCGAGCAGATACGCAGTATTTT
>TRBV5-3|TRBJ2-7|-|-
CARTQGEAYEQYF
TGTGCCAGAACCCAGGGGGAGGCCTACGAGCAGTACTTC
>TRBV10-3|TRBJ2-5|once|TRBD1
CAISRTGQETQYF
TGTGCCATCAGTAGGACAGGGCAAGAGACCCAGTACTTC
>TRBV7-9|TRBJ1-2|few|TRBD1
CASSAGEGRGRNYGYTF
TGTGCCAGCAGCGCCGGGGAGGGCAGGGGGCGCAACTATGGCTACACCTTC
>TRBV7-2|TRBJ2-7|-|-
CASSLMGSSYEQYF
TGTGCCAGCAGCTTAATGGGGAGCTCCTACGAGCAGTACTTC
>TRBV5-4|TRBJ1-1|once|TRBD1
CASSQDRALTQMNTEAFF
TGTGCCAGCAGCCAGGACAGGGCCCTAACTCAGATGAACACTGAAGCTTTCTTT
>TRBV15|TRBJ1-5|-|-
CATSRQHNQPQHF
TGTGCCACCAGCAGACAACACAATCAGCCCCAGCATTTT
>TRBV11-2|TRBJ2-2|-|TRBD1
CASSLQGAQTGELFF
TGTGCCAGCAGCTTGCAGGGGGCTCAAACCGGGGAGCTGTTTTTT
>TRBV18|TRBJ1-4|-|-
CASSPQGEKLFF
TGTGCCAGCTCACCACAGGGGGAAAAACTGTTTTTT
>TRBV18|TRBJ1-4|-|-
CASSYDLNEKLFF
TGTGCCAGCTCCTACGATCTTAATGAAAAACTGTTTTTT
>TRBV7-6|TRBJ2-1|-|TRBD2
CASSYLYRAGLAGGHNEQFF
TGTGCCAGCAGCTACCTCTACAGGGCCGGACTAGCGGGAGGACACAATGAGCAGTTCTTC